The rows below give T cell receptor beta chains drawn from one sample of a study of CD8 T cells in ankylosing spondylitis. TCRdb re-analysed the 5' RACE reads in MiXCR, keeping a single row per CDR3 protein. The sample records about 130,000 distinct CDR3 sequences, over 6.5% being singletons. The sequencing sample was made of blood, either unsorted or a sorted T cell fraction (not recorded which). The receptors come from a male donor with ankylosing spondylitis or in good health (not recorded which). CDR3s include the opening cysteine and the closing phenylalanine or tryptophan.

V,J,CDR3
TRBV20-1,TRBJ1-5,CSANEGFPSPQHF
TRBV3-1,TRBJ2-4,CASSQAGNRGSVTQNIQYF
TRBV9,TRBJ2-7,CASSASSGDEQYF
TRBV27,TRBJ1-3,CASRGTYSGNTIYF
TRBV12-3/TRBV12-4,TRBJ2-1,CASKPREEHNEQFF
TRBV7-9,TRBJ2-1,CASSALKGLAGDNEQFF
TRBV20-1,TRBJ2-1,CSARVSGGKDNEQFF
TRBV4-1,TRBJ2-3,CASSQEGTGGGTDTQYF
TRBV20-1,TRBJ1-1,CSARTAINTEAFF
TRBV29-1,TRBJ2-2,CSVLDRGRTGELFF
TRBV5-8,TRBJ2-5,CASSLVGRRQETQYF
TRBV12-3/TRBV12-4,TRBJ2-1,CASSFSAGGYNEQFF
TRBV5-1,TRBJ1-4,CASSLGHGQGNEKLFF
TRBV11-2,TRBJ1-3,CASSFGGMKGTISGNTIYF
TRBV2,TRBJ2-7,CASRITGMYEQYF
TRBV5-1,TRBJ2-3,CASRLLAGSTDTQYF
TRBV2,TRBJ1-1,CASITRNMGTEAFF
TRBV6-1,TRBJ1-1,CASSAQTGSNTEAFF
TRBV24-1,TRBJ2-7,CATSESGRAYEQYF
TRBV7-2,TRBJ2-7,CASSRNVLAGGTYEQYF
TRBV20-1,TRBJ1-1,CSASPGTGNTEAFF
TRBV9,TRBJ2-3,CASSVGPRGTDTQYF
TRBV28,TRBJ1-5,CASSFPAIGGQPQHF
TRBV24-1,TRBJ2-1,CATEERGSLGEQFF
TRBV7-9,TRBJ2-7,CASSLGPEQYF
TRBV18,TRBJ2-1,CASSLGTESSYNEQFF
TRBV7-8,TRBJ1-5,CASSPSVTYGTYSNQPQHF
TRBV10-3,TRBJ1-5,CAISGTGLNQPQHF
TRBV20-1,TRBJ2-3,CSADPRTDTQYF
TRBV28,TRBJ1-5,CASSLPIYSNQPQHF
TRBV7-8,TRBJ2-2,CASSSGQSNTGELFF
TRBV5-1,TRBJ1-1,CASSREGGAKWMNTEAFF
TRBV5-1,TRBJ1-2,CASSLAGMLAGGYGYTF
TRBV5-1,TRBJ1-1,CASSGTGSGETEAFF
TRBV30,TRBJ2-2,CAGTGAKNTGELFF
TRBV5-1,TRBJ2-3,CASSPYRGLTDTQYF